This note documents a single T cell receptor (beta chain) sequence. This clone was seen a handful of times. Which antigen it targets is not known. Per-nucleotide qualities are absent, and no much larger clonotype sits a single base away. This specimen's treatment or condition label, interpreted: randomized to nivolumab then ipilimumab (arm A) or the reverse (arm B). Prior DNA-damaging chemotherapy had not been received by any trial patient. Samples were obtained from patients with melanoma enrolled in CheckMate 064, a randomized, open-label phase II trial of sequential checkpoint blockade. Genomic DNA from formalin-fixed paraffin-embedded (FFPE) tissue samples was used for tumor TCR sequencing. V ends up 5 bases short and J 4 bases short, with an unmatched junction base count of 8. The CDR3 covers 15 residues, taking in both the cysteine and the phenylalanine. Just CDR3 DNA is preserved here, 45 bases in frame from base 1. CDR1 and CDR2 were assigned from the germline V gene as SGDLS and YYNGEE.

The immunoSEQ Assay was used to immunosequence TCRbeta CDR3 regions from genomic DNA. Prior to high-throughput sequencing, genomic DNA was amplified by bias-controlled multiplex PCR. Under the source paper's analysis protocol: To quantify the absolute abundance of each unique TCRbeta CDR3 region, the sequences were collapsed and filtered. Clonality, defined as 1 minus Pielou's evenness, was calculated using only productive rearrangements. Tumor T-cell fraction was computed by normalizing TCRbeta template counts to usable DNA, estimated from several housekeeping genes. A previously published method was used to identify clones whose frequencies were significantly greater in on-treatment samples than in baseline samples. Not all clones reach the TCRdb copy of this immuneACCESS table, which keeps in-frame sequences only. Checked studies attribute under half of the gap to unresolved V genes and leave the rest unexplained. The V and J calls and clone size were taken over from that table, and D and trimming were inferred from the DNA. The sample data list just over 20,000 clones, and roughly 30% of these were observed just once. Of the sample, approximately 6.7% falls within the top ten clones.

The sample belongs to a study of sequential checkpoint blockade in melanoma (dated by TCRdb to about 2019). Concerning the study at large: Patients were assigned by 1:1 randomization to either first-line nivolumab followed by ipilimumab (arm A) or ipilimumab followed by nivolumab (arm B). Maintenance nivolumab came after each of the two trial sequences. DNA from 91 pretreatment melanoma tumor samples underwent TCRbeta immunosequencing. For approximately 20 patients, matched tumor biopsies were taken both before treatment and at week 13, after single-agent nivolumab (arm A) or ipilimumab (arm B). Roughly 80% of the matched tumor biopsy pairs taken before and after treatment were from the same lesion.

Findings and caveats that apply to the study as a whole: Small sample sizes and reduced statistical power limited the analyses of tumor T-cell fraction within each arm. Tumor T-cell fraction and clonality correlated with PD-L1 staining and CD8+ T-cell counts but not with mutational load. Patients whose tumor T-cell fraction and clonality increased by week 13 were about 30 times more likely to achieve clinical benefit. The response-prediction model combining TCR metrics and mutation burden needs validation in larger, independent patient cohorts. Among patients in the nivolumab-first arm (arm A), tumor TIL clonality before treatment was associated with response (P = .04).

The V gene is TRBV9 and the J gene is TRBJ2-5; 10 of the junction bases match TRBD1. The sample here was tumor tissue (inferred from file names), taken from a patient given nivolumab and ipilimumab in sequence. This TCR came from a human donor with melanoma. The nucleotides read TGTGCCAGCAGGGCTTCCGGGACAGGGGCAGAGACCCAGTACTTC. Its amino acids are CASRASGTGAETQYF. The CDR3, completed at both ends by the reference TRBV9 and TRBJ2-5 genes, gives the full variable domain DSGVTQTPKHLITATGQRVTLRCSPRSGDLSVYWYQQSLDQGLQFLIQYYNGEERAKGNILERFSAQQFPDLHSELNLSSLELGDSALYFCASRASGTGAETQYFGPGTRLLVL.